This TCR beta chain originates from a study of vaccination effects on CD4 cells after COVID-19. Turning to the study itself: Either the BNT162b2 or mRNA-1273 vaccine was given to participants in two doses.

Only in-frame clones appear in the TCRdb table, and some are missing; sequencing was by immunoSEQ multiplex PCR. The table includes tens of thousands of clones, roughly 70% detected once. The CDR3 is 17 amino acids. With 4 bases removed from V and 1 base from J, the gap between germline ends came to 17 bases. In germline, CDR1 is GTSNPN, CDR2 SVGIG (reference sequence). This clone was counted once. What it binds is not known. Before sequencing, viral peptide pools were used by the ViraFEST assay to expand antigen-specific CD4+ T cells. The culture ran for approximately 11 days before CD4+ T cells were isolated. Previously uninfected by SARS-CoV-2, the vaccine recipients also showed negative nucleocapsid antibodies. Roughly 1.9 million PBMC were placed in each well, which was supplemented with about 9.3 IU/ml IL-2 and about 10 ug/ml peptides. It was on days 3 and 7 that half the medium was replaced with IL-2 medium.

The chain links TRBV30 to TRBJ1-6; no definite D call. Source: CD4+ T cells from PBMCs cultured with SARS-CoV-2 spike peptides, taken before COVID-19 vaccination. This sequence originates from a human donor who received a COVID-19 vaccine. CDR3 loop: CAWTGSLIPSYNSPLHF. The CDR3, as DNA: TGTGCCTGGACTGGCAGTCTGATTCCTTCCTATAATTCACCCCTCCACTTT.